This TCR beta chain was documented in a study of shared clonotypes between healthy human individuals. This clone appeared a few times. What it binds is unknown. Germline V gives CDR1 LNHDA, CDR2 SQIVND (reference sequence). This CDR3 has 12 amino acids. V dropped 10 bases and J dropped 0 bases, with 10 bases sitting between them. General study findings and limits: As a rule, naive subsets had a larger estimated richness than memory subsets.

Profiled with immunoSEQ multiplex PCR; TCRdb holds only in-frame clones, not every one. The profile shows 550,000 to 850,000 clones, roughly two thirds of them singletons. The donors were adults (healthy and HIV-negative) with no recent acute infections or vaccinations. The sequence derives from a woman between 25 and 40 years old in good health. Sequenced material: memory CD4+ T cells sorted from blood. Subset: CD45RA-negative fraction. The rearrangement uses TRBV19 and TRBJ2-7; a weak D match, TRBD2 (6 bases). DNA of the CDR3: TGTGCCACCTCGGGACTCTCCTACGAGCAGTACTTC. Its translation is CATSGLSYEQYF.